Listed below are T cell receptor beta chains from one sample, sequenced in a study of chronic HIV infection and antiretroviral therapy. TCRdb reanalysed the 5' RACE reads using MiXCR and keeps one entry per CDR3 protein. Among 30,000 to 45,000 distinct CDR3 sequences, roughly 7.6% were seen once, and the ten largest hold over 2.5%. Input material: peripheral blood. All receptors derive from an adult who had HIV and had not received antiretroviral therapy, or was an uninfected healthy control (not recorded which). The CDR3 runs from the conserved cysteine through the conserved F or W. A D gene is named only where the DNA matches it firmly.

v_gene	d_gene	CDR3aa
TRBV2	-	CASSEPFRYEQYF
TRBV6-5	-	CASSYRLPGSGNQPQHF
TRBV10-3	TRBD2	CAISSGLAGATDTQYF
TRBV20-1	-	CSATRVMGTEAFF
TRBV6-6	TRBD1	CASSYSIGTGNTGELFF
TRBV9	-	CASSADLTNTEAFF
TRBV9	-	CASSVGAVTGTDTQYF
TRBV5-1	-	CASSLERSPDTQYF
TRBV28	TRBD1	CASSFGTGGNIETQYF
TRBV18	-	CASSPDLSGNTIYF
TRBV2	TRBD1	CASSGGDRDTGELFF
TRBV29-1	TRBD2	CSVLLAGVWEQYF
TRBV4-2	-	CVSSQDRHQPQHF
TRBV6-6	-	CASSYKGEQYF
TRBV9	TRBD1	CASSVVGTGVTGELFF